This T cell receptor (beta chain) was sequenced during a study of response to subunit inactivated influenza vaccine. General study points: The authors offered the suggestion that each seasonal influenza vaccination recruits few new T cells.

About this clonotype: No antigen is known for it.

V was cut by 5 bases and J by 7 bases, with 18 bases left in between. The CDR3 consists of 14 residues. Germline CDR1 reads SEHNR; CDR2 reads FQNEAQ (reference sequence). One entry per CDR3 protein, called by TCRdb with MiXCR from the RT-PCR reads. The data contain 550,000 to 600,000 distinct CDR3 sequences, approximately 10% of them singletons. This TCR was recovered from a man in his fifties or sixties who received an inactivated influenza vaccine. The chain links TRBV7-9 to TRBJ2-7; D call uncertain. Source: PBMCs from blood, taken on the day of vaccination. This CDR3 is CASSLPGPNVEQYF. In nucleotides, the CDR3 is TGTGCCAGCAGCCTACCGGGTCCGAATGTAGAGCAGTACTTC.